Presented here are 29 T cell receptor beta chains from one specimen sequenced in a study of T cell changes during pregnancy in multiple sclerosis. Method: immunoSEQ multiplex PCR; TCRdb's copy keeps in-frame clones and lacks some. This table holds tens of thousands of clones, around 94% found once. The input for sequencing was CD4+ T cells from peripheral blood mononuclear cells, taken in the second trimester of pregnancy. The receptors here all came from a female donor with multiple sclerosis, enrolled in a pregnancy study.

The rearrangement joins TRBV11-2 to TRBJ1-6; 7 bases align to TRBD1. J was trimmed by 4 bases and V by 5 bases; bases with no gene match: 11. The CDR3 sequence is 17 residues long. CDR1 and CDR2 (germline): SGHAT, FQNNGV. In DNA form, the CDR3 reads TGTGCCAGCAGCGAGACCGGGACAGCTTCTTATAATTCACCCCTCCACTTT. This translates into CASSETGTASYNSPLHF.

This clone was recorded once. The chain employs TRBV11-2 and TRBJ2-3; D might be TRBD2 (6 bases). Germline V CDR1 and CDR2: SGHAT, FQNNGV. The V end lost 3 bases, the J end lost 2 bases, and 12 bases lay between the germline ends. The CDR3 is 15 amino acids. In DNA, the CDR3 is TGTGCCAGCAGCTTGGGGACTTCTTTCACAGATACGCAGTATTTT. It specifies CASSLGTSFTDTQYF.

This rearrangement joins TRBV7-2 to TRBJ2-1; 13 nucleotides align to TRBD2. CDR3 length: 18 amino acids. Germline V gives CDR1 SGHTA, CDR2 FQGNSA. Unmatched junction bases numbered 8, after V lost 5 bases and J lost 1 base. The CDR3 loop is CASSKTSGGPSSYNEQFF. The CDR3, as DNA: TGTGCCAGCAGCAAGACTAGCGGGGGGCCATCTTCCTACAATGAGCAGTTCTTC.

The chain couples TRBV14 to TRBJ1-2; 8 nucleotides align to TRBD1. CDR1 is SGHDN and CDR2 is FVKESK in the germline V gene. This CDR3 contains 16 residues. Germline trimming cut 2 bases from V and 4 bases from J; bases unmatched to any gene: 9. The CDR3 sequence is CASSQYSGGAGYGYTF. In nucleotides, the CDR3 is TGTGCCAGCAGCCAATATTCAGGGGGCGCCGGCTATGGCTACACCTTC.

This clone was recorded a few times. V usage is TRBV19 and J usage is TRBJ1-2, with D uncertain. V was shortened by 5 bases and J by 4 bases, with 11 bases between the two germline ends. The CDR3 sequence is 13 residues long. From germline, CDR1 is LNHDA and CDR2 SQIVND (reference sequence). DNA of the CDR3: TGTGCCAGTAGTTGGCAGGTCCGCTATGGCTACACCTTC. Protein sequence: CASSWQVRYGYTF.

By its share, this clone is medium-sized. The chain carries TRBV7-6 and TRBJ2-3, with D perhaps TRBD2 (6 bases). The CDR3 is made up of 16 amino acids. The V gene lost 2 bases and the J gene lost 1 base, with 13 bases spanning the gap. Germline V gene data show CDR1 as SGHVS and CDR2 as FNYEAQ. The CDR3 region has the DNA TGTGCCAGCAGCTTACGGGTTGGGACTGGCACAGATACGCAGTATTTT. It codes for CASSLRVGTGTDTQYF.

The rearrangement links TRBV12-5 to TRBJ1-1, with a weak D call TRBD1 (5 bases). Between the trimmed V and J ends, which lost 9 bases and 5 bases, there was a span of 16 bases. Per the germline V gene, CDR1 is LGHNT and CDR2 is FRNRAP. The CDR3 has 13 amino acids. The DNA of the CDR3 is TGTGCTAGCTTCCTCTTTAGGGGAACTGAAGCTTTCTTT. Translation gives CASFLFRGTEAFF. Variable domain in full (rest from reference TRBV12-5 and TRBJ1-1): DARVTQTPRHKVTEMGQEVTMRCQPILGHNTVFWYRQTMMQGLELLAYFRNRAPLDDSGMPKDRFSAEMPDATLATLKIQPSEPRDSAVYFCASFLFRGTEAFFGQGTRLTVV.

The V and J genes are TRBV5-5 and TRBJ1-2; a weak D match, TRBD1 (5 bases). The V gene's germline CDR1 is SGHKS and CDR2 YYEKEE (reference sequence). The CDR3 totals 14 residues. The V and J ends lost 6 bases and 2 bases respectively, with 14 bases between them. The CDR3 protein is CASMGTTVNYGYTF. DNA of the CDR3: TGTGCCAGCATGGGGACTACAGTCAACTATGGCTACACCTTC.

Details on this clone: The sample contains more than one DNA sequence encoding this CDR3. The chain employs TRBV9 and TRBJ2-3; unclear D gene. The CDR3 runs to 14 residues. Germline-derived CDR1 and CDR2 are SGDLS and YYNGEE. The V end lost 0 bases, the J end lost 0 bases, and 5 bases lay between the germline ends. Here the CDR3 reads CASSVVSSTDTQYF. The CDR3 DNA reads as TGTGCCAGCAGCGTAGTGTCTAGCACAGATACGCAGTATTTT.

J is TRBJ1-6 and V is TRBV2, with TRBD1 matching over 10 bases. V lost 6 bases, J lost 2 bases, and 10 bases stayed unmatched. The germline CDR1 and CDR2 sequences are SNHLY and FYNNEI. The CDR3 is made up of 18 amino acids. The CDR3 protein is CASRGRGQGIPYNSPLHF. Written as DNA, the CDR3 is TGTGCCAGCAGAGGAAGGGGACAGGGGATCCCCTATAATTCACCCCTCCACTTT.

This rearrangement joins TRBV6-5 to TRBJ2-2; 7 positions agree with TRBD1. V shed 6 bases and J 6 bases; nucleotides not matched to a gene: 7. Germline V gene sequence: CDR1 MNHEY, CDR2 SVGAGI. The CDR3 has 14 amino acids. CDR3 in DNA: TGTGCCAGCAGATATAACAGGGGTCCCGGGGAGCTGTTTTTT. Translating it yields CASRYNRGPGELFF.

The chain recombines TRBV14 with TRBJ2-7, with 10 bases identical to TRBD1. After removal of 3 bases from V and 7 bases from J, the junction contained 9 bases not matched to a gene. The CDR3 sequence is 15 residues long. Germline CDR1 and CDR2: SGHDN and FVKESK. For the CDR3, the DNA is TGTGCCAGCAGCCACTGGGACAGGGGCCCTGGGGAGCAGTACTTC. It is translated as CASSHWDRGPGEQYF.

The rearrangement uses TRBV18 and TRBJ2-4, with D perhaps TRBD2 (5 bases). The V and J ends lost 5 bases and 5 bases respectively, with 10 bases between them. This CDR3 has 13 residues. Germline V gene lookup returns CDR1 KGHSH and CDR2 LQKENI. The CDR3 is CASSVAGENIQYF. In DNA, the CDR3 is TGTGCCAGCTCAGTGGCCGGGGAAAACATTCAGTACTTC.

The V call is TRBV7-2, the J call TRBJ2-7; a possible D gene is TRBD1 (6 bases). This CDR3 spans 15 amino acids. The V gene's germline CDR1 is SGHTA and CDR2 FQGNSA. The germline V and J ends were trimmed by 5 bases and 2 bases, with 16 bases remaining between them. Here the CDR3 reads CASSRRGPTAYEQYF. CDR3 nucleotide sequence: TGTGCCAGCAGCCGCAGGGGACCGACTGCCTACGAGCAGTACTTC.

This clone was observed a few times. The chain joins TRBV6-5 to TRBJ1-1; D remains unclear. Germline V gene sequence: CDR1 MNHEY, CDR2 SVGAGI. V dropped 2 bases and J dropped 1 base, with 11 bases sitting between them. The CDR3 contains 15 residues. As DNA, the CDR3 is TGTGCCAGCAGTTACGACCGGGTAAGGAACACTGAAGCTTTCTTT. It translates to CASSYDRVRNTEAFF.

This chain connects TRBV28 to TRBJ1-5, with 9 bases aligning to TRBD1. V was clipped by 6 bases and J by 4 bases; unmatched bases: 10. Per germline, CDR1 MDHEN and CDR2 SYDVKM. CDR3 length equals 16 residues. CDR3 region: CASSKAGTGMNQPQHF. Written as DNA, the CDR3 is TGTGCCAGCAGCAAGGCCGGGACAGGGATGAATCAGCCCCAGCATTTT.

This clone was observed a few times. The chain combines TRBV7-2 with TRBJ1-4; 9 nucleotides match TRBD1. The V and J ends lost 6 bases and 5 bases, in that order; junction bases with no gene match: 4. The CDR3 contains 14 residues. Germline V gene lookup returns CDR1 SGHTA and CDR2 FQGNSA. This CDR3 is CASRRGQGNEKLFF. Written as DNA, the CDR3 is TGTGCCAGCAGGCGCGGACAGGGGAATGAAAAACTGTTTTTT.

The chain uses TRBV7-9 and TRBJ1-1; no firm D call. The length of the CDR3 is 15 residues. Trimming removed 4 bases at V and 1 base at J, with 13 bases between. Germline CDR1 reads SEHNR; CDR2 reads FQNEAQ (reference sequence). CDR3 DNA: TGTGCCAGCAGCTCCGGTAGTTGGTGGAACACTGAAGCTTTCTTT. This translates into CASSSGSWWNTEAFF. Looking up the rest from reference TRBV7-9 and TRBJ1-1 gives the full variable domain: DTGVSQNPRHKITKRGQNVTFRCDPISEHNRLYWYRQTLGQGPEFLTYFQNEAQLEKSRLLSDRFSAERPKGSFSTLEIQRTEQGDSAMYLCASSSGSWWNTEAFFGQGTRLTVV.

CDR3 sequence reads: CASPTGGHYRDRLYEQYF. CDR3 in DNA: TGTGCCAGCCCGACGGGCGGACATTACCGGGACAGGTTATACGAGCAGTACTTC. The rearrangement uses TRBV21-1 and TRBJ2-7; the table's D gene call, TRBD1, was not cross checked with the DNA. TRBV21-1 is an annotated pseudogene. The CDR3 is 18 residues long.

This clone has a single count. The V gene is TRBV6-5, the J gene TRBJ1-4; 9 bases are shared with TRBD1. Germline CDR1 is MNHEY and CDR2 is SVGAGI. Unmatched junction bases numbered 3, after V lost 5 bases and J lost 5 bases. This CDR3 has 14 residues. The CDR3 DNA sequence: TGTGCCAGCAGTACGGACAGGGGAAATGAAAAACTGTTTTTT. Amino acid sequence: CASSTDRGNEKLFF.

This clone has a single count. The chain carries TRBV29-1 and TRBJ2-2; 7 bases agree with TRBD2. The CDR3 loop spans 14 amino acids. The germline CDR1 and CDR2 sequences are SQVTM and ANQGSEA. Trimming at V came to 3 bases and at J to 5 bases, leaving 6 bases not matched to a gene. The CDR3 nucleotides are TGCAGCGTTGAGGGGAGGGACGGGACCGGGGAGCTGTTTTTT. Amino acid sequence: CSVEGRDGTGELFF.

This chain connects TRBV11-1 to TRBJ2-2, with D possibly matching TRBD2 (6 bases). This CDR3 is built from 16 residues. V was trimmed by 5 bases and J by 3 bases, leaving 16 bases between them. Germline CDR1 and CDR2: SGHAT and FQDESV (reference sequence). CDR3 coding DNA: TGTGCCAGCAGCCCCGGGGGAGTAGTCGACACCGGGGAGCTGTTTTTT. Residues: CASSPGGVVDTGELFF.

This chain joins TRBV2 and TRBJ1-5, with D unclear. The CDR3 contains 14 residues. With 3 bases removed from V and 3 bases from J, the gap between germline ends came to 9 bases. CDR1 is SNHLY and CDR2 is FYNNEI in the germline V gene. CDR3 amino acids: CASSDRGFNQPQHF. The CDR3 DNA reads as TGTGCCAGCAGTGACAGAGGGTTCAATCAGCCCCAGCATTTT.

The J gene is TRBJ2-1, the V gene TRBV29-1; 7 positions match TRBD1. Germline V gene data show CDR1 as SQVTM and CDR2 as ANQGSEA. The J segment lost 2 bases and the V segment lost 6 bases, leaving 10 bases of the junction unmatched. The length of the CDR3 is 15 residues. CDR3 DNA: TGCAGCGTCCTCGGCGGGCAGGGGGCCTACAATGAGCAGTTCTTC. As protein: CSVLGGQGAYNEQFF.

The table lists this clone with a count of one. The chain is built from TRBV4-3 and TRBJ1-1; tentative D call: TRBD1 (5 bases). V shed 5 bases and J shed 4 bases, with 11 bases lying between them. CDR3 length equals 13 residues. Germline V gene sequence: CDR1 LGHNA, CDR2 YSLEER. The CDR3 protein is CASSSIQGTEAFF. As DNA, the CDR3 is TGCGCCAGCAGCTCAATCCAGGGCACTGAAGCTTTCTTT.

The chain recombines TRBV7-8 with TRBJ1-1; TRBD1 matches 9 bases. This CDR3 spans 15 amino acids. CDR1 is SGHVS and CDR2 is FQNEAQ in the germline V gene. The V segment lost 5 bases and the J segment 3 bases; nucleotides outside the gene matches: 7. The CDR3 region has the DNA TGTGCCAGCAGCCCTTCGACAGGGGGGGACACTGAAGCTTTCTTT. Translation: CASSPSTGGDTEAFF.

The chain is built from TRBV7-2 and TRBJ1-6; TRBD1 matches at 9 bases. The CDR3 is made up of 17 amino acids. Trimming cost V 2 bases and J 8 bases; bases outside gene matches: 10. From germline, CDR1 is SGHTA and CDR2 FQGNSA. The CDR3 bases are TGTGCCAGCAGCTTACAATCCGGGACAGGGCTTTATTCACCCCTCCACTTT. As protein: CASSLQSGTGLYSPLHF.

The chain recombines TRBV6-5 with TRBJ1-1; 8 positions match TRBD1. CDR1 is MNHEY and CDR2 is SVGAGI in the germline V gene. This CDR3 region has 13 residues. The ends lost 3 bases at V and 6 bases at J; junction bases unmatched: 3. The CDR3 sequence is CASSYQGASEAFF. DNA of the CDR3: TGTGCCAGCAGTTATCAGGGGGCCTCTGAAGCTTTCTTT.

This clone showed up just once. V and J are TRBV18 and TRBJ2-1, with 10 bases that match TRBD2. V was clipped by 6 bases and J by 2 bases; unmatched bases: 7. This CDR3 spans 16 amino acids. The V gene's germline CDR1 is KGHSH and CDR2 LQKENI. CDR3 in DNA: TGTGCCAGCTCTCAGGAGCGGGGGGGAACCTACAATGAGCAGTTCTTC. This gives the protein CASSQERGGTYNEQFF.